This section outlines one T cell receptor beta chain sequence together with its context. Antigen unknown. Trimming pared 4 bases from V and 3 bases from J, leaving 13 bases between. Germline lookup yields CDR1 DFQATT and CDR2 SNEGSKA (reference sequence). The CDR3 is 13 residues long. This sample was taken from a study of T cell repertoires in cytomegalovirus infection. Study conclusions and caveats: Summed public TCR beta family frequency identified CMV carriers bearing the relevant HLA. Predominance within the ex vivo response was attributable to HLA-C-restricted CMV-specific TCR beta clonotypes.

TCRdb called the reads again in MiXCR, with one record for every CDR3 protein. The data contain 630,000 or so distinct CDR3 sequences, roughly a quarter of them singletons. Sequencing was performed on CD8+ T cells from PBMCs. The receptor was derived from a human donor in good health (CMV status not recorded). Some clones in this sample may be carry-over from other donors' samples. This rearrangement joins TRBV20-1 to TRBJ2-7; possible D gene TRBD2, 7 bases. CDR3 bases: TGCAGTGCTAAGGGCGGGGGCCACTACGAGCAGTACTTC. Residues: CSAKGGGHYEQYF.